Described below is a single TCR beta chain sequence and its context. Its antigen remains undetermined. No base qualities exist here, and no much larger clone lies one base off it. This sample's time point label indicates: cycle 4 day 1 (C4D1), after more than five weeks of nivolumab. Every trial patient had relapsed after autologous stem cell transplantation, and cohorts A, B and C differed in prior brentuximab vedotin exposure. A total of 50 to 70 patients with relapsed/refractory classical Hodgkin lymphoma made up the trial cohort, and each patient's best overall response was complete response, partial response or progressive disease. In the multi-cohort phase II CheckMate 205 trial, trial patients received single-agent nivolumab. Best overall response was determined by an independent review committee according to the 2007 International Working Group response criteria. Trial PBMCs were collected just before the start of nivolumab (C1D1) and during therapy at cycle 2 day 1 and cycle 4 day 1. After peripheral blood was drawn into 8 mL Vacutainer Cell Preparation Tubes, PBMCs were isolated by centrifugation and then cryopreserved.

This sample is part of a study of PD-1 blockade in classical Hodgkin lymphoma (dated by TCRdb to the early 2020s). Describing the broader study: Nivolumab dosing was 3 mg/kg intravenously every 2 weeks, continuing until either disease progression or unacceptable toxicity. To define a peripheral blood immune signature of response to PD-1 blockade in classical Hodgkin lymphoma, the study combined TCR beta sequencing with CyTOF.

Study-wide conclusions, independent of this receptor: Lower diversity was observed in patients in whom nivolumab was started less than 1 year after ASCT, and these patients were excluded from later analyses so that confounding by immune reconstitution would be avoided. Baseline diversity similar to that of newly diagnosed patients was observed in trial patients achieving complete response, whereas significantly lower diversity was observed in partial responders and progressors. The study was limited to a single clinical trial cohort, and causes of repertoire differences, possibly disease activity or prior therapy, remained undefined. By C4D1, a significant rise was seen in CD4+ TCR diversity but not in CD8+ TCR diversity (p=0.0027 vs p=0.16), and the rise was most apparent among complete responders (p=0.02). Newly diagnosed patients were reported to have lower baseline TCR diversity than healthy donors, and relapsed/refractory patients were reported to have lower baseline TCR diversity still.

Genomic DNA was extracted with the Qiagen DNeasy kit from unsorted PBMCs and from negatively selected CD4+ and CD8+ fractions. TCR beta CDR3 regions were subjected to amplification by immunoSEQ multiplex PCR with primers that anneal to V and J segments. A synthetic immune receptor repertoire was used to minimize amplification bias, and any residual bias was removed computationally once sequencing was done. As for the original processing: Repertoire diversity was quantified as the Shannon entropy index using custom Python scripts. Unsorted, CD4+ and CD8+ repertoires were analyzed separately, except for combined analyses in which CD4+ and CD8+ sequences were merged in silico. Clonal expansion was defined as a frequency increase of at least 2-fold after treatment compared with C1D1, and clones undetected at baseline were assigned a pseudocount of 0.5. Singleton clones were defined as clones with 0 or 1 copy at C1D1, and non-singleton clones were defined as clones with 2 or more copies. Clones expanded in unsorted samples were assigned a CD4+, CD8+ or unknown annotation through matching of protein sequences in sorted samples from the same patient. Wilcoxon tests on paired samples were used to test changes in diversity from C1D1 to C4D1. TCRdb re-hosts the immuneACCESS table, in-frame sequences only. Its copies lack some clones; in the studies checked, an unresolved V gene accounts for under half of them, and the cause for the rest is not known. V, J and clone size are taken as reported in that table, and D and trimming were inferred from the DNA itself. Counted in this sample were roughly 50,000 clones; 90% of them appeared once. Over 11% of the sample belongs to the ten largest clones.

Per the germline V gene, SGHRS is the CDR1 and YFSETQ is the CDR2. From its cysteine to its phenylalanine, the CDR3 spans 16 amino acids. Only CDR3 DNA remains: 48 bases, in frame from the first base. V is pared back by 4 bases and J by 7 bases, with 21 bases lying between the germline termini. This specimen consisted of peripheral blood mononuclear cells (PBMCs), obtained before the fourth cycle of nivolumab. The sequence links TRBV5-1 to TRBJ2-1; the D gene is perhaps TRBD1 or TRBD2, each of them matching over 5 bases. The sequence derives from a human donor with classical Hodgkin lymphoma. The bases are TGCGCCAGCAGCAAAAGCCGGGACCGCCCGTCAAATGAGCAGTTCTTC. This yields the protein CASSKSRDRPSNEQFF.